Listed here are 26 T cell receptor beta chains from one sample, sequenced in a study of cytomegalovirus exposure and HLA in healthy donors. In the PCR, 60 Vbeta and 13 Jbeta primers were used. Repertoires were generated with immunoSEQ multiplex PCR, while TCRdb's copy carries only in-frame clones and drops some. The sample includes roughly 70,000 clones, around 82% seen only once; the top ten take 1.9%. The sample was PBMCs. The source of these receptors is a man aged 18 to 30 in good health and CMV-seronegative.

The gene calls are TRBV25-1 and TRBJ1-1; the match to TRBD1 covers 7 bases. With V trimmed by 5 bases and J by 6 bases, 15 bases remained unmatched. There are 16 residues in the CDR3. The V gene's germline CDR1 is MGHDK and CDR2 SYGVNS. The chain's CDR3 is CASSFDRVGGGAEAFF. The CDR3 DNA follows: TGTGCCAGCAGTTTCGACAGGGTAGGAGGAGGAGCTGAAGCTTTCTTT.

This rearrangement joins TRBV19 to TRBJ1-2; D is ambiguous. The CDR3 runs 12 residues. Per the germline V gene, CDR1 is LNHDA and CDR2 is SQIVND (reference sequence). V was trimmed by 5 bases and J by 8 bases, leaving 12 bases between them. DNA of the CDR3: TGTGCCAGTAGTTCGCTGTTGAGAGGCTACACCTTC. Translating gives CASSSLLRGYTF.

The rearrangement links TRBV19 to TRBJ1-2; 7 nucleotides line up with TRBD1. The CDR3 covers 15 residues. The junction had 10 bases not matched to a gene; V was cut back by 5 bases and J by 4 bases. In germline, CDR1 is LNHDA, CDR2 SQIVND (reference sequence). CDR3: CASSRPYGTVYGYTF. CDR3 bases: TGTGCCAGTAGTCGCCCCTACGGGACAGTCTATGGCTACACCTTC.

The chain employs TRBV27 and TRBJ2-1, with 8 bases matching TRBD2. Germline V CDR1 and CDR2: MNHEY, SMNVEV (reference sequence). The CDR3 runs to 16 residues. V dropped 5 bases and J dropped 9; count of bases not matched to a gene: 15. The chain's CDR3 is CASSILVSGIGSEQFF. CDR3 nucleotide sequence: TGTGCCAGCAGTATCCTGGTTAGCGGGATCGGTTCTGAGCAGTTCTTC.

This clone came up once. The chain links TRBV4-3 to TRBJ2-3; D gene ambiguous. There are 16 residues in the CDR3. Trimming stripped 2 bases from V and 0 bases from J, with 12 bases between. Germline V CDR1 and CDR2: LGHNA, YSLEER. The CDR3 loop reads CASSQQSRTSTDTQYF. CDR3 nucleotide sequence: TGCGCCAGCAGCCAACAAAGCCGAACTAGCACAGATACGCAGTATTTT.

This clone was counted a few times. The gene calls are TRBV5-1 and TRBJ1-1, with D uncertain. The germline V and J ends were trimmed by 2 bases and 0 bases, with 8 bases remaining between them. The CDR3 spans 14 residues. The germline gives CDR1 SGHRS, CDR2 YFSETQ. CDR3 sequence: CASSLETLNTEAFF. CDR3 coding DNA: TGCGCCAGCAGCTTAGAAACTTTGAACACTGAAGCTTTCTTT.

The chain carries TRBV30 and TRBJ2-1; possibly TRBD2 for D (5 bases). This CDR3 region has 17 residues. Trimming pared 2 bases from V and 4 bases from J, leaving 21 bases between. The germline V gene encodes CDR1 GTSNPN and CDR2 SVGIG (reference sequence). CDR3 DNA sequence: TGTGCCTGGAGTAAAACCCCAGGAGGTAGCCGATACAATGAGCAGTTCTTC. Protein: CAWSKTPGGSRYNEQFF.

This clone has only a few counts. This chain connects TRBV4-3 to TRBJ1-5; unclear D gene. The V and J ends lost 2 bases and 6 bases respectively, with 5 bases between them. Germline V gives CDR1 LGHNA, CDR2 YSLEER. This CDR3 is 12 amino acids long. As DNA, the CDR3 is TGCGCCAGCAGCCAACTACCTCAGCCCCAGCATTTT. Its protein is CASSQLPQPQHF.

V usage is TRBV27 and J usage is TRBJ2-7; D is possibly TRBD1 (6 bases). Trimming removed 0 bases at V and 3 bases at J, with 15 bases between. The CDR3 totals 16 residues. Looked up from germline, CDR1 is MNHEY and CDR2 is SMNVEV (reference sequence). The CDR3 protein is CASSLSVTGYYYEQYF. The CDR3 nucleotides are TGTGCCAGCAGTTTATCGGTGACAGGCTATTACTACGAGCAGTACTTC.

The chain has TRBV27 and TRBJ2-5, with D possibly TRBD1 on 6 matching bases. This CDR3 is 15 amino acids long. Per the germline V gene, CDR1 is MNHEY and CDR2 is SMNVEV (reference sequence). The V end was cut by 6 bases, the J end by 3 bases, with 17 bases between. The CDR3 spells CASSPEGGWEETQYF. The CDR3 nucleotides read TGTGCCAGCAGCCCTGAAGGGGGATGGGAAGAGACCCAGTACTTC.

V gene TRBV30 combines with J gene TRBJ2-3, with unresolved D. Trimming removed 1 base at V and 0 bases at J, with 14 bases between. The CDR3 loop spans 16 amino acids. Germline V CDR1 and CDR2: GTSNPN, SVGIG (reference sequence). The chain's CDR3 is CAWSATRDSSTDTQYF. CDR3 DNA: TGTGCCTGGAGTGCAACCAGAGACTCTAGCACAGATACGCAGTATTTT.

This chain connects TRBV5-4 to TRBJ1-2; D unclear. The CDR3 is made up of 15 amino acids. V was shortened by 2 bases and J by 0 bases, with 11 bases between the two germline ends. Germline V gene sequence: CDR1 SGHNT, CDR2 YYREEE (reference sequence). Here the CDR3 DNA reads TGTGCCAGCAGCTTTGGACTGAAACCTAACTATGGCTACACCTTC. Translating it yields CASSFGLKPNYGYTF.

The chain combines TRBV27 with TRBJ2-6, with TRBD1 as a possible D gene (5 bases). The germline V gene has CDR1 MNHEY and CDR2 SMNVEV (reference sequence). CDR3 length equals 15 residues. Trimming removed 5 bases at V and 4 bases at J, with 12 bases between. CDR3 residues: CASSIRVAGANVLTF. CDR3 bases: TGTGCCAGCAGTATCAGGGTTGCCGGGGCCAACGTCCTGACTTTC.

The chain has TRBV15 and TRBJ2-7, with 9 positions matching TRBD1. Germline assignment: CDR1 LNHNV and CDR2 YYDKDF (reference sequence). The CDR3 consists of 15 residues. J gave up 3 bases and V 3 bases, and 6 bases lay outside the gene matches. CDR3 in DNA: TGTGCCACCAGCAGTACGGGACAGGGACGCTACGAGCAGTACTTC. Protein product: CATSSTGQGRYEQYF.

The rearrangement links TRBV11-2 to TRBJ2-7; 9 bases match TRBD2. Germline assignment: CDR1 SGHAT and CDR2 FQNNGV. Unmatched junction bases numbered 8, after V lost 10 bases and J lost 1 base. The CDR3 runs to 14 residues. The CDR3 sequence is CATKETSGSYEQYF. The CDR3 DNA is TGTGCCACCAAGGAGACTAGCGGTTCCTACGAGCAGTACTTC.

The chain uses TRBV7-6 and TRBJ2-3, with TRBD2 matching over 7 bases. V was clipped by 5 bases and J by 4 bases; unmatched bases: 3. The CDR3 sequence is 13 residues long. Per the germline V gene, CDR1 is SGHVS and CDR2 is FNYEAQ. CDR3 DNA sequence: TGTGCCAGCAGCCCCCGGGGGGCAGATACGCAGTATTTT. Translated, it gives CASSPRGADTQYF.

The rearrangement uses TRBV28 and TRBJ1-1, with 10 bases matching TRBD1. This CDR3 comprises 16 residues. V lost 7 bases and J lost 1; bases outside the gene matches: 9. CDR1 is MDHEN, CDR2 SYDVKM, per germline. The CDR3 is CASTGTGVKTNTEAFF. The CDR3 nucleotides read TGTGCCAGCACGGGGACAGGGGTAAAAACGAACACTGAAGCTTTCTTT.

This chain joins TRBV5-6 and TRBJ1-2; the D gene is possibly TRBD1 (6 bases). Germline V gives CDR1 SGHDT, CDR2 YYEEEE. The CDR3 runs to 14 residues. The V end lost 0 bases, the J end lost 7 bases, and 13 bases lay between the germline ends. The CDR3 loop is CASSLGTGLGGYTF. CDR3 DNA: TGTGCCAGCAGCTTGGGCACAGGGTTGGGTGGCTACACCTTC.

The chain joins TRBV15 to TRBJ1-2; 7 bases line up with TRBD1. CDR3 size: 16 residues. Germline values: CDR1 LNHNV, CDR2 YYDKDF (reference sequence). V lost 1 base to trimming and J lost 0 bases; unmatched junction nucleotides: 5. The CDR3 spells CATSRAPDRANYGYTF. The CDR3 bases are TGTGCCACCAGCAGAGCTCCCGACAGGGCTAACTATGGCTACACCTTC. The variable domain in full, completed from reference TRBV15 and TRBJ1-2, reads DAMVIQNPRYQVTQFGKPVTLSCSQTLNHNVMYWYQQKSSQAPKLLFHYYDKDFNNEADTPDNFQSRRPNTSFCFLDIRSPGLGDTAMYLCATSRAPDRANYGYTFGSGTRLTVV.

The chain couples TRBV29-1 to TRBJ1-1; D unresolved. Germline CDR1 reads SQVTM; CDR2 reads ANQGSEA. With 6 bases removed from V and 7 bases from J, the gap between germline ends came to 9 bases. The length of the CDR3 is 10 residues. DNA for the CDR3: TGCAGCGTGTATAGTGATGAAGCTTTCTTT. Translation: CSVYSDEAFF.

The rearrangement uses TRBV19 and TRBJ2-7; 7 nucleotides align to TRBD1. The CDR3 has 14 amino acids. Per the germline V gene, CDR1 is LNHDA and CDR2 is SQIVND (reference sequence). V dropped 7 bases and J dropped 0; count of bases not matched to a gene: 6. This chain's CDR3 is CASTRTGSSYEQYF. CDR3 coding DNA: TGTGCCAGTACCAGGACAGGAAGCTCCTACGAGCAGTACTTC.

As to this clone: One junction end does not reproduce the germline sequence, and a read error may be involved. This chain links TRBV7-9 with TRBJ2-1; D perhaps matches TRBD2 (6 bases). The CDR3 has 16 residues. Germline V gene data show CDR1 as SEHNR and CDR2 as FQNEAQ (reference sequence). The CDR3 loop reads CSSSGIAVSSYNEQFF. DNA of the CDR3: TGTTCCAGCAGCGGAATAGCGGTGAGCTCCTACAATGAGCAGTTCTTC.

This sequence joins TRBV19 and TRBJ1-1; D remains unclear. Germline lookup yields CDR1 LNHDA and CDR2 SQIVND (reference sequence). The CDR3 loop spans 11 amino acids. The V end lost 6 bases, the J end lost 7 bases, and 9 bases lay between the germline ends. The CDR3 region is CASSLRFEAFF. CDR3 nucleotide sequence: TGTGCCAGTAGCCTCAGGTTTGAAGCTTTCTTT.

The CDR3 DNA follows: TGCAGCGTTGGACAAAACTCTGGAAACACCATATATTTT. Translated, it gives CSVGQNSGNTIYF. The J gene is TRBJ1-3, the V gene TRBV29-1; no firm D call. Trimming stripped 4 bases from V and 0 bases from J, with 7 bases between. The CDR3 runs 13 residues. The germline V gene encodes CDR1 SQVTM and CDR2 ANQGSEA.

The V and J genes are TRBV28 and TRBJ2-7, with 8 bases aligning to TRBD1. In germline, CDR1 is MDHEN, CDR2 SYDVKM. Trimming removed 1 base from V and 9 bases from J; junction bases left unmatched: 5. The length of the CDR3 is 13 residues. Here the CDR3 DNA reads TGTGCCAGCAGTTTATTCGGGACAGGCGGGCAGTACTTC. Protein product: CASSLFGTGGQYF. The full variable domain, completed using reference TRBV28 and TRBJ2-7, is DVKVTQSSRYLVKRTGEKVFLECVQDMDHENMFWYRQDPGLGLRLIYFSYDVKMKEKGDIPEGYSVSREKKERFSLILESASTNQTSMYLCASSLFGTGGQYFGPGTRLTVT.

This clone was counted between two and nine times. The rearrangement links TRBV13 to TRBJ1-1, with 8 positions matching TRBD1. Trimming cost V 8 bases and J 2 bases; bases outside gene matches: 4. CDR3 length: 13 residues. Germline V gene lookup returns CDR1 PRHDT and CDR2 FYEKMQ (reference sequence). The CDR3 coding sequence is TGTGCCAGCGACAGGGGCACCAACACTGAAGCTTTCTTT. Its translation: CASDRGTNTEAFF.